This T cell receptor beta chain emerged from a study of OX40 agonist ivuxolimab in advanced cancers. Baseline, cycle 4 day 1, and cycle 7 day 1 were the blood sampling points. The CDR3 length is 15 residues. CDR1 is LGHNA and CDR2 is YNFKEQ in the germline V gene. V lost 1 base, J lost 4 bases, and 0 bases stayed unmatched. Using immunoSEQ multiplex PCR, the repertoire was profiled, and TCRdb retains in-frame clones only, with some absent. The table lists around 23,000 clones, about 88% of them singletons, with approximately 25% in the top ten. The sample consisted of CD4+ or CD8+ T cells sorted from blood, taken in a trial of the OX40 agonist ivuxolimab. The chain combines TRBV4-2 with TRBJ2-2; 10 positions match TRBD1. The clonotype originates from an adult with an advanced solid tumor such as melanoma, head and neck, liver or kidney cancer. In DNA, the CDR3 is TGTGCCAGCAGCCAAGGGACAGGGGGCACCGGGGAGCTGTTTTTT. This encodes CASSQGTGGTGELFF.